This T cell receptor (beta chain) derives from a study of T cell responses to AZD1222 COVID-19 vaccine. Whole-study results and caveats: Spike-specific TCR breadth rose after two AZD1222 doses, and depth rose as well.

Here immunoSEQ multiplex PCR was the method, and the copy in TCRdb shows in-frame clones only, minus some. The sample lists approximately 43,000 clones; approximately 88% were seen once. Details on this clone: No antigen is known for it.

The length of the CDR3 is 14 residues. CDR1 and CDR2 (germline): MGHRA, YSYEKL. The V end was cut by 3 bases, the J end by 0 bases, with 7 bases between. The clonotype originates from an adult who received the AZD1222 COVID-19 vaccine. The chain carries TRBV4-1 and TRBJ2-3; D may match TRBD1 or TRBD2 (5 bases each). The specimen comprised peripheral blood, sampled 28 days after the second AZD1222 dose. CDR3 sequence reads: CASSHGASTDTQYF. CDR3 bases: TGCGCCAGCAGCCACGGGGCCAGCACAGATACGCAGTATTTT.